The T cell receptor (beta chain) described here comes from a study of PD-1 blockade in classical Hodgkin lymphoma. Turning to the study itself: Patients were administered nivolumab (3 mg/kg intravenously) every 2 weeks.

Germline V gene sequence: CDR1 SGHTA, CDR2 FQGNSA. This CDR3 has 16 amino acids. The V segment lost 5 bases and the J segment 8 bases; nucleotides outside the gene matches: 10. In this sample, this clone turned up once. There was relapse after autologous stem cell transplantation in every patient, and there was variation in brentuximab vedotin exposure. Sequencing used immunoSEQ multiplex PCR; TCRdb keeps in-frame clones, though not all of them. The repertoire has some 16,000 clones, 65% to 85% of them found once; the top ten carry more than 35%. The sequence derives from a human donor with classical Hodgkin lymphoma. V and J are TRBV7-2 and TRBJ2-2, with 11 bases matching TRBD1. Material: peripheral blood mononuclear cells (PBMCs), obtained before the second cycle of nivolumab. CDR3 in DNA: TGTGCCAGCAGCCTGATGGACAGGGGGCTTGCTGGGGAGCTGTTTTTT. As protein: CASSLMDRGLAGELFF.